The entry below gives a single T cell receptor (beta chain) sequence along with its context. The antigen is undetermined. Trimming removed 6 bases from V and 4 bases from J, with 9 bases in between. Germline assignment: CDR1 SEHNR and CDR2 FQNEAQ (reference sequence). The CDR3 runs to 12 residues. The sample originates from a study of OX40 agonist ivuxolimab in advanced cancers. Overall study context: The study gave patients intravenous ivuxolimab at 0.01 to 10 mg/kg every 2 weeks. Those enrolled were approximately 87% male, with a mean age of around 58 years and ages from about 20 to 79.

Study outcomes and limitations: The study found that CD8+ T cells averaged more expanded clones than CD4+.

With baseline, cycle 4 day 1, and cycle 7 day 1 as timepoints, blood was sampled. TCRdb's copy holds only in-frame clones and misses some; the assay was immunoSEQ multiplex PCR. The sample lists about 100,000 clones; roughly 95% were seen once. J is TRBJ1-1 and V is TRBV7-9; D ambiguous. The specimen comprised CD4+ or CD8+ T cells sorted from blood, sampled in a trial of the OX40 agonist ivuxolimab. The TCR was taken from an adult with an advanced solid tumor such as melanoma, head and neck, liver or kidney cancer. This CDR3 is CASRNWGTEAFF. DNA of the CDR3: TGTGCCAGCAGGAATTGGGGCACTGAAGCTTTCTTT.